Listed below are T cell receptor beta chains from one sample, sequenced in a study of CD8+ T cells in alopecia areata. The repertoire was sequenced with immunoSEQ multiplex PCR; TCRdb's copy has only in-frame clones and lacks some. The sample gives roughly 200,000 clones, approximately 53% of which show up once; 10% to 11% is in the top ten. Material: CD8+ T cells sorted from blood, obtained at week 24, from a patient treated with tofacitinib. The receptors were gathered from a human donor with alopecia areata. The CDR3 runs from the conserved cysteine through the conserved F or W. The D gene is left open where the match is weak. A row's size may be missing; if present it is once, few, many or a size class.

J gene | D gene | V gene | CDR3 length | clone size | CDR3 DNA | CDR3 protein
TRBJ1-1 | TRBD1 | TRBV4-3 | 17 | NA | TGCGCCAGCAGCCAAGCTGTCTCAGGGGGCGACTTGACTGAAGCTTTCTTT | CASSQAVSGGDLTEAFF
TRBJ2-7 | NA | TRBV5-1 | 16 | NA | TGCGCCAGCAGCTCAACCCCTGACAGATTCTCCTACGAGCAGTACTTC | CASSSTPDRFSYEQYF
TRBJ1-1 | NA | TRBV29-1 | 12 | NA | TGCAGCGTCCCGGGCTTAGACACTGAAGCTTTCTTT | CSVPGLDTEAFF
TRBJ2-5 | TRBD2 | TRBV2 | 16 | NA | TGTGCCAGCAGTGCTTCTAGCGGGGGCGCCGTTGGGACCCAGTACTTC | CASSASSGGAVGTQYF
TRBJ2-7 | TRBD1 | TRBV27 | 14 | NA | TGTGCCAGCAGCCCCAGACAGGGGGCCTACGAGCAGTACTTC | CASSPRQGAYEQYF
TRBJ2-1 | TRBD1 | TRBV25-1 | 13 | NA | TGTGCCAGCAGTGGGACAGGCTGGAGTGAGCAGTTCTTC | CASSGTGWSEQFF
TRBJ1-2 | TRBD1 | TRBV30 | 13 | NA | TGTGCCTGGACCGCCGGGACAGGGGACTGGTGCACCTTC | CAWTAGTGDWCTF
TRBJ2-2 | NA | TRBV30 | 13 | few | TGTGCCTGGACCCTATTGGGCACCGGGGAGCTGTTTTTT | CAWTLLGTGELFF
TRBJ2-1 | TRBD2 | TRBV19 | 15 | NA | TGTGCCAGTAGTACGGCAGCGGGGGCCTACAATGAGCAGTTCTTC | CASSTAAGAYNEQFF
TRBJ2-3 | NA | TRBV2 | 13 | NA | TGTGCCAGCTCGGACTCGGCAACAGATACGCAGTATTTT | CASSDSATDTQYF
TRBJ1-5 | NA | TRBV27 | 15 | NA | TGTGCCAGCAGTTTAGTCTTGGGGAACAATCAGCCCCAGCATTTT | CASSLVLGNNQPQHF
TRBJ2-7 | TRBD1 | TRBV23-1 | 16 | NA | TGCGCCAGCAGTCCCAAGGTAGGGACAGGGCTCTACGAGCAGTACTTC | CASSPKVGTGLYEQYF
TRBJ1-2 | NA | TRBV29-1 | 11 | few | TGCAGCGTTTGGGGGAGCTATGGCTACACCTTC | CSVWGSYGYTF
TRBJ1-2 | NA | TRBV7-2 | 14 | few | TGTGCCAGCAGCTTAGATTCGAATAACTATGGCTACACCTTC | CASSLDSNNYGYTF
TRBJ1-5 | NA | TRBV5-1 | 14 | NA | TGCGCCAGCAGCTATGATGGGGGCAATCAGCCCCAGCATTTT | CASSYDGGNQPQHF
TRBJ2-1 | TRBD1 | TRBV29-1 | 15 | NA | TGCAGCGTTGAACGGGCGGGACAGGGGGCCAATGAGCAGTTCTTC | CSVERAGQGANEQFF
TRBJ2-2 | NA | TRBV4-3 | 16 | NA | TGCGCCAGCAGCCAAGGCCGACTAGCGAACACCGGGGAGCTGTTTTTT | CASSQGRLANTGELFF
TRBJ1-1 | NA | TRBV19 | 13 | NA | TGTGCCAGTAGCCCGGGGATGAACACTGAAGCTTTCTTT | CASSPGMNTEAFF
TRBJ2-5 | NA | TRBV7-2 | 15 | NA | TGTGCCAGCAGCTTAGTTGGGGGGGGCCTAGAGACCCAGTACTTC | CASSLVGGGLETQYF
TRBJ1-4 | TRBD1 | TRBV7-2 | 13 | few | TGTGCCAGCAGCCCCTCGACAGGGGAAAAACTGTTTTTT | CASSPSTGEKLFF
TRBJ2-1 | NA | TRBV29-1 | 12 | few | TGCAGCGTTGTCAGGGGGGACAATGAGCAGTTCTTC | CSVVRGDNEQFF
TRBJ2-3 | NA | TRBV7-2 | 14 | NA | TGTGCCAGCAGCCCAGCTTGGGGGGGGCGGGCGCAGTATTTT | CASSPAWGGRAQYF
TRBJ2-5 | NA | TRBV2 | 14 | NA | TGTGCCAGCAGTGACAGGGTCGAGGGGGAGACCCAGTACTTC | CASSDRVEGETQYF
TRBJ2-2 | NA | TRBV13 | 14 | few | TGTGCCAGCAGCCAGTGGGGAGCAACCGGGGAGCTGTTTTTT | CASSQWGATGELFF
TRBJ2-7 | NA | TRBV7-9 | 13 | few | TGTGCCAGCAGCCCCCCAGGCTCCTACGAGCAGTACTTC | CASSPPGSYEQYF
TRBJ2-2 | NA | TRBV29-1 | 16 | few | TGCAGCGTTGAACCGGAGGGGGCCTCGAACACCGGGGAGCTGTTTTTT | CSVEPEGASNTGELFF
TRBJ2-1 | TRBD2 | TRBV10-3 | 15 | NA | TGTGCCATCAGTTCCTTAGCGGGGGCCCAACCTGAGCAGTTCTTC | CAISSLAGAQPEQFF
TRBJ1-4 | NA | TRBV15 | 14 | NA | TGTGCCACCTCGCTCAGGCGGACTAATGAAAAACTGTTTTTT | CATSLRRTNEKLFF
TRBJ2-3 | TRBD1 | TRBV4-3 | 16 | NA | TGCGCCAGCAGCCCCCGACAGGGGTCTAGCACAGATACGCAGTATTTT | CASSPRQGSSTDTQYF
TRBJ1-4 | NA | TRBV30 | 14 | NA | TGTGCCTGGAGCCCGGGGGTTACTAATGAAAAACTGTTTTTT | CAWSPGVTNEKLFF
TRBJ2-7 | NA | TRBV4-3 | 15 | few | TGCGCCAGCAGCCAAGACGCCGGGACCTATAACGAGCAGTACTTC | CASSQDAGTYNEQYF
TRBJ1-2 | NA | TRBV30 | 12 | NA | TGTGCCTGGAGTGTATTGGGATACCAGGACACCTTC | CAWSVLGYQDTF
TRBJ2-3 | NA | TRBV25-1 | 13 | few | TGTGCCAGCAGCGGCGTGCGCACAGATACGCAGTATTTT | CASSGVRTDTQYF
TRBJ2-1 | NA | TRBV30 | 11 | NA | TGTGCCTGGAGTATGGGGGATGAGCAGTTCTTC | CAWSMGDEQFF
TRBJ2-7 | NA | TRBV7-3 | 13 | NA | TGTGCCAGCAGCCCAGGTGGGGTCTACGAGCAGTACTTC | CASSPGGVYEQYF
TRBJ1-2 | NA | TRBV30 | 18 | NA | TGTGCCTGGAATCCAAGGGTTCGATTGTCGGAGGGGGTACAGGTCTGTACCTTC | CAWNPRVRLSEGVQVCTF
TRBJ2-4 | NA | TRBV4-3 | 17 | NA | TGCGCCAGCAGCCAAGATCAAGGCGGCAGGGGTGGAAACATTCAGTACTTC | CASSQDQGGRGGNIQYF
TRBJ1-2 | NA | TRBV5-1 | 12 | few | TGCGCCAGCAGCTTGTCCGGGAATGGCTACACCTTC | CASSLSGNGYTF
TRBJ2-3 | NA | TRBV15 | 13 | few | TGTGCCACCAGCACGCAGGCCACAGATACGCAGTATTTT | CATSTQATDTQYF
TRBJ2-7 | TRBD1 | TRBV29-1 | 14 | NA | TGCAGCGTTGAAAAGGGGACAGGGGAGTACGAGCAGTACTTC | CSVEKGTGEYEQYF
TRBJ2-5 | NA | TRBV11-1 | 17 | NA | TGTGCCAGCAGCTTAGCCATGGAGGGGCCGGCGCAAGAGACCCAGTACTTC | CASSLAMEGPAQETQYF
TRBJ1-1 | NA | TRBV9 | 15 | NA | TGTGCCAGCAGGCCTCCCCCGGGGGAGAACACTGAAGCTTTCTTT | CASRPPPGENTEAFF
TRBJ1-2 | TRBD1 | TRBV15 | 16 | NA | TGTGCCACCAGCAGAGATCAACAGGGGGCCCTCTATGGCTACACCTTC | CATSRDQQGALYGYTF
TRBJ2-1 | NA | TRBV30 | 14 | NA | TGTGCCTGGAGTGCCGGGGGCGTAGTAAGTGAGCAGTTCTTC | CAWSAGGVVSEQFF
TRBJ1-1 | NA | TRBV10-3 | 14 | few | TGTGCCATCAGAGGTCGAGGACCGAACACTGAAGCTTTCTTT | CAIRGRGPNTEAFF
TRBJ1-1 | NA | TRBV25-1 | 14 | NA | TGTGCCAGCAGTGCCCTGGGCAGGGGCGGTGAAGCTTTCTTT | CASSALGRGGEAFF
TRBJ1-4 | NA | TRBV29-1 | 12 | NA | TGCAGCGTTGAAGATCAGGGGGAAAAACTGTTTTTT | CSVEDQGEKLFF
TRBJ1-2 | TRBD1 | TRBV7-8 | 12 | NA | TGTGCCAGCAGCCAGGGGGAGTATGGCTACACCTTC | CASSQGEYGYTF
TRBJ1-1 | TRBD1 | TRBV2 | 14 | NA | TGTGCCAGCACGATCGGGACAGGGGGCACTGAAGCTTTCTTT | CASTIGTGGTEAFF
TRBJ1-2 | NA | TRBV29-1 | 14 | NA | TGCAGCGTTGACGTCGTGGGCTCGGGAGATGGCTACACCTTC | CSVDVVGSGDGYTF
TRBJ2-7 | NA | TRBV29-1 | 11 | NA | TGCAGCGCGGGGCTAGACTACGAGCAGTACTTC | CSAGLDYEQYF
TRBJ1-4 | TRBD1 | TRBV29-1 | 13 | NA | TGCAGCGTTGGGGGGACAGGGTATGAAAAACTGTTTTTT | CSVGGTGYEKLFF
TRBJ2-3 | NA | TRBV11-2 | 15 | NA | TGTGCCAGCAGGCCTACGGGGCTAAGTACAGATACGCAGTATTTT | CASRPTGLSTDTQYF
TRBJ2-7 | NA | TRBV25-1 | 11 | NA | TGTGCCAGCACCGAGAACTACGAGCAGTACTTC | CASTENYEQYF